Listed here is a single TCR beta chain. Its target is not known. Assay: immunoSEQ multiplex PCR; the TCRdb copy retains only in-frame clones and omits some. The sample records some 470,000 clones, 60% to 85% being singletons. Per the germline V gene, CDR1 is SGHTA and CDR2 is FQGTGA. The CDR3 consists of 16 residues. V shed 5 bases and J 2 bases; nucleotides not matched to a gene: 10. This sample was included in a study of shared clonotypes between healthy human individuals. The study, taken as a whole, reports: Specimens sampled were limited to blood, with tissue repertoires likely differing.

This TCR came from a woman aged 40 to 50 in good health. Some clones in this sample may be carry-over from other donors' samples. The chain uses TRBV7-3 and TRBJ2-3, with 7 nucleotides matching TRBD2. The sample was PBMCs. Here the CDR3 DNA reads TGTGCCAGCAGCGCGTTGAGCGGGACGGTCACAGATACGCAGTATTTT. Translation gives CASSALSGTVTDTQYF.